This T cell receptor beta chain comes out of a study of spatial heterogeneity in lung cancer (dated 2019 in TCRdb). Regarding the study in general: Beta-chain transcripts were consistently detected in greater numbers than alpha-chain transcripts, which likely reflects a higher abundance of beta-chain transcripts. Both alpha and beta chains were TCR-sequenced in approximately 200 tumor regions, fewer than 80 matched nontumor lung samples and over 55 PBMC samples obtained at surgery. The study linked features of the TCR repertoire to counts of nonsynonymous mutations, which were determined by whole-exome sequencing of tumor tissue. In the raw uncorrected reads, each unique combination of TCR and UMI appeared on average more than ten times. In tumor regions, TCR transcript counts showed a strong correlation with a T cell transcriptional module score from matched bulk RNA-seq. In non-small cell lung cancer, the study quantitatively compared TCR alpha and beta repertoires across several tumor regions, matched nontumor lung, and blood.

This specimen's time point label, per the study, means: sample taken at primary tumor resection. Samples were obtained from 65 to 90 patients with early-stage, untreated non-small cell lung cancer from the lung TRACERx cohort. Without any cell sorting, TCR sequencing was performed on whole RNA extracted either from tumor and nontumor lung tissue or from cryopreserved PBMC samples. Only patients for whom sufficient RNA was available from at least two tumor regions were selected for TCR sequencing. A lung pathologist reviewed the tumor and adjacent nontumor lung specimens before the specimens were selected. Study-wide conclusions, independent of this receptor: TCR-seq coverage of tumor T cells was estimated at only around 6.7% for alpha chains and 13% for beta chains. The tumor nonsynonymous mutation count correlated with the number of expanded intratumoral alpha and beta TCRs. Confirming at a functional level the hypothesis that regional TCRs recognize regional mutations was considered to require additional single-cell paired TCR alpha and beta sequencing. Counts of ubiquitous and regional expanded TCRs were found to correlate with counts of ubiquitous and regional nonsynonymous mutations, respectively.

CDR1 and CDR2, looked up from the germline V gene, are MGHRA and YSYEKL. Between the V and J ends, shortened by 1 base and 1 base respectively, the junction contains 7 bases. The CDR3 contains 14 residues, cysteine and phenylalanine counted. Only the CDR3 region is kept as DNA, spanning 42 bases read in frame from base 1. This clonotype was detected ten times or more. Its cognate antigen has yet to be identified. Per-nucleotide qualities are absent, and no much larger clonotype sits a single base away. The library was designed around alpha chains, so this beta chain is a stray read whose abundance carries little weight. Library method: 5' RACE. TCRdb names NextSeq 500 as the instrument used. In the TCR library protocol, a unique molecular identifier was attached to each TCR cDNA molecule so that PCR and sequencing errors could be corrected. For the original study's pipeline: Decombinator tools were used for TCR identification, UMI-based error correction and CDR3 extraction. Expanded TCRs were defined as those above a frequency of 2 per 1,000, corresponding to the top 1% of the tumor frequency distribution. Expanded tumor TCRs were classed as regional if statistically deemed absent (corrected P<0.05) from at least one tumor region, otherwise ubiquitous. Each repertoire was subsampled 100 times to 5,000 TCRs, after which Renyi diversity was computed with the R vegan package. CDR3 similarity networks were built from amino acid triplet string-kernel similarity, with CDR3s being connected when pairwise similarity was above 0.82. TCRdb redid the processing of the public reads, applying fastp at Q25 and MiXCR, and retained in-frame beta chains. Records with the same CDR3 protein are collapsed into one entry carrying the most frequent genes and DNA. These V and J calls are TCRdb output, not the study's own analysis. This sample comprises 4,000 to 5,000 distinct CDR3 sequences, under 15% of them detected only once. The ten largest clonotypes hold approximately 26% of the sample.

The input for sequencing was lung tumor tissue, taken at surgery. The sequence came from a male donor with early-stage non-small cell lung cancer. The chain is made from TRBV4-1 and TRBJ1-1, with an unclear D gene assignment. The CDR3 in this case is CASSQGATNTEAFF. The DNA is TGCGCCAGCAGCCAAGGCGCGACGAACACTGAAGCTTTCTTT.